This entry features one TCR beta chain sequence. The target antigen is unknown. The data were taken from a study of long-term antiretroviral therapy in people with HIV. Every participant gave one or more pre-ART and two or more post-ART PBMC samples. CDR1 and CDR2 from the germline V gene are MDHEN and SYDVKM. This CDR3 is built from 13 residues. V lost 6 bases to trimming and J lost 5 bases, with 13 bases between them. Study-level findings and limits: Although diversity increased after ART, it remained lower than in transplant donor controls. Blood in the study was drawn between the mid-2000s and the late 2010s, possibly under older ART regimens, which may be less effective than current ones. Repertoires in HIV (unlike those of controls) had narrower CDR3 length ranges.

The authors ran the immunoSEQ assay, v3.0, at survey level. Produced via immunoSEQ multiplex PCR; TCRdb's table is partial and in-frame only. The sample holds 25,000 to 35,000 clones, 94% seen once. The source material was unsorted PBMCs, sampled about 7.2 years after starting antiretroviral therapy. This chain joins TRBV28 and TRBJ1-2; D is possibly TRBD1 (5 bases). This sequence originates from a man aged 45-60 years with HIV. CDR3 in amino acids: CASRPGSDYGYTF. The CDR3 coding sequence is TGTGCCAGCAGGCCAGGGAGCGATTATGGCTACACCTTC.